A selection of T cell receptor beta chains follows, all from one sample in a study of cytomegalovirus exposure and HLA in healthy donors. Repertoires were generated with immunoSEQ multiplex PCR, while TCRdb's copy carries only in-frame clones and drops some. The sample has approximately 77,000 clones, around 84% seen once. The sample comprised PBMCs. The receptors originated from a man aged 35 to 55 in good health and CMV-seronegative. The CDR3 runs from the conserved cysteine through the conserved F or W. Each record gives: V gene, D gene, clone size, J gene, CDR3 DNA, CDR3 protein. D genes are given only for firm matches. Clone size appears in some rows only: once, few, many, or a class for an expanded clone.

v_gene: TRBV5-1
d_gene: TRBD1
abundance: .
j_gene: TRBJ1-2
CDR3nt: TGCGCCAGCAGCACCTCCGGGACAGCCAACTATGGCTACACCTTC
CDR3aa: CASSTSGTANYGYTF

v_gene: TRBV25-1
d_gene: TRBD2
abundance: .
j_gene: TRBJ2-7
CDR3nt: TGTGCCAGCAGTGATGCGGGGGTCCTCTACGAGCAGTACTTC
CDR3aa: CASSDAGVLYEQYF

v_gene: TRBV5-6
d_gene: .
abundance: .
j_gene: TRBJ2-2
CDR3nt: TGTGCCAGCAGCTTGGACAGGGACGGGGAGCTGTTTTTT
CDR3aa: CASSLDRDGELFF

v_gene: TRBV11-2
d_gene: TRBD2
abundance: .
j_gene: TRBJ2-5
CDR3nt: TGTGCCAGCAGCTTCCCCAGGGGTCCGAGCGGGAGGCAAGAGACCCAGTACTTC
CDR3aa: CASSFPRGPSGRQETQYF

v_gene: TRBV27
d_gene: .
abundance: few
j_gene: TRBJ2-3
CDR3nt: TGTGCCAGCAGTTTATGGGACAAAGCCCCGTATACGCAGTATTTT
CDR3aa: CASSLWDKAPYTQYF

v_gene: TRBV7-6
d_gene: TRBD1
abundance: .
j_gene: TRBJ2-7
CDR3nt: TGTGCCAGCGGGGACAGGGCTCCGGGAGAGCAGTACTTC
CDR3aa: CASGDRAPGEQYF

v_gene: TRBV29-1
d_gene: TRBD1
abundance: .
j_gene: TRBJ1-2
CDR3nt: TGCAGCGCCGCGACAGGGGGGAACTATGGCTACACCTTC
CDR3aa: CSAATGGNYGYTF

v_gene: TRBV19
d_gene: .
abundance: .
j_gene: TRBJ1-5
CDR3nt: TGTGCCAGTACCCATCATCAGGCGGACAGGCCCCAGCATTTT
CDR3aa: CASTHHQADRPQHF

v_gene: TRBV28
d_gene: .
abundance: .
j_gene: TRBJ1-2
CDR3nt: TGTGCCAGCAGAAACCCCGGTAGGAGGGGCGAGAACTATGGCTACACCTTC
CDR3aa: CASRNPGRRGENYGYTF

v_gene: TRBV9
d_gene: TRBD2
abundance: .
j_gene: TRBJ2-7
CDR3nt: TGTGCCAGCAGCGGGGGAGGAGGACTAGGGGTTGAGCAGTACTTC
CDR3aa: CASSGGGGLGVEQYF

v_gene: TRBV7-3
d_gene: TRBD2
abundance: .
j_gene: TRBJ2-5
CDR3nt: TGTGCCAGCAGCAAAGGGACTAGCGGGAGAGAGACCCAGTACTTC
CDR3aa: CASSKGTSGRETQYF

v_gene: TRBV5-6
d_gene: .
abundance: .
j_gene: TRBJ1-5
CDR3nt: TGTGCCAGCAGCTTGTACAGGGAAAGCAATCAGCCCCAGCATTTT
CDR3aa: CASSLYRESNQPQHF

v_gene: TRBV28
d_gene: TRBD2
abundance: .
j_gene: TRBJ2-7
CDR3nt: TGTGCCAGCAGTTTATTGACCGGGGGGACGGGGGAGCAGTACTTC
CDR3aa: CASSLLTGGTGEQYF

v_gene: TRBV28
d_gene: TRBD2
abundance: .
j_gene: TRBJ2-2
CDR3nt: TGTGCCAGCAGTTTGGCCCTAGCGGGAGGGGCCGGGGAGCTGTTTTTT
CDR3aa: CASSLALAGGAGELFF

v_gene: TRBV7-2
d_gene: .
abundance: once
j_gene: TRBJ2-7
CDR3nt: .
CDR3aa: CASSFGTGSTYERYF

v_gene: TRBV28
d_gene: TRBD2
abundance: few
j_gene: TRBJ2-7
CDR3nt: TGTGCCAGCAGTTTATATGGGACTAGCTCCTACGAGCAGTACTTC
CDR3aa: CASSLYGTSSYEQYF

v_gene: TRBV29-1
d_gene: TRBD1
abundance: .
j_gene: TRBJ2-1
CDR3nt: TGCAGCGTTACCCAGGGGGTAAGCTCCTACAATGAGCAGTTCTTC
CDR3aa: CSVTQGVSSYNEQFF

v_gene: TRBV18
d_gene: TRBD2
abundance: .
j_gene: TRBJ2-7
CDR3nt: TGTGCCAGCTCACCACGGGAGGGATCGAGGGAGCAGTACTTC
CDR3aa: CASSPREGSREQYF

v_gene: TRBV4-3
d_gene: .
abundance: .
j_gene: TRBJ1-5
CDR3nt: TGCGCCAGCAGCCAAGATGCCCTTTTGGGGGCTACTCAGCCCCAGCATTTT
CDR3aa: CASSQDALLGATQPQHF

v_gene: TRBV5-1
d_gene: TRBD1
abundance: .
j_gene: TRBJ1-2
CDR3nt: TGCGCCAGCAGCTTGTTTGGAGGGGGCGCCTACACCTTC
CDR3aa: CASSLFGGGAYTF

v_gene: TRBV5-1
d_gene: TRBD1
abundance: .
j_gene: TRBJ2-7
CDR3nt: TGCGCCAGCAGCTTGGGGGGGACAGGGGTTTACGAGCAGTACTTC
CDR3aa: CASSLGGTGVYEQYF

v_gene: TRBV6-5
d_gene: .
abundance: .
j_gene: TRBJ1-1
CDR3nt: TGTGCCAGCAGTCCGGGACAGAACACTGAAGCTTTCTTT
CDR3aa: CASSPGQNTEAFF

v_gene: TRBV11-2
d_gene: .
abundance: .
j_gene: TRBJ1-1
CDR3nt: TGTGCCAGCAGCTTCCCGGAGGGCATAGAGGGATCAGCTTTCTTT
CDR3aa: CASSFPEGIEGSAFF

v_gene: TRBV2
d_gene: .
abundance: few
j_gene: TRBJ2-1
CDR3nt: TGTGCCAGCTCCCGGGAGCGAGCCAACTACAATGAGCAGTTCTTC
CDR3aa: CASSRERANYNEQFF

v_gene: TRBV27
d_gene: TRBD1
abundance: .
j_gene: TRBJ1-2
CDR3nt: TGTGCCAGCAGTACAATTTCCGGGACAGACGTTAACGGCTACACCTTC
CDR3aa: CASSTISGTDVNGYTF

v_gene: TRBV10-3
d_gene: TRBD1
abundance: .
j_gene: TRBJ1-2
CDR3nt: TGTGCCATCGCAGGGGGCAATGGCTACACCTTC
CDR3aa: CAIAGGNGYTF

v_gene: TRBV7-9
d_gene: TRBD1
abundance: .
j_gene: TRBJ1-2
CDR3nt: TGTGCCAGCAGCTTAGCCGGCAGGGGGGCTGGCTACACCTTC
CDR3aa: CASSLAGRGAGYTF

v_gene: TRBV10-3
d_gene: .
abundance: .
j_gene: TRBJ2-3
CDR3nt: TGTGCCATCAGTGGTCAGACTAACACAGATACGCAGTATTTT
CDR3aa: CAISGQTNTDTQYF

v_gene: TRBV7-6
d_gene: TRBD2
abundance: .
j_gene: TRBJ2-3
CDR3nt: TGTGCCAGCAGCCAGACTAGCGGGAGGATTCCGTTGGATACGCAGTATTTT
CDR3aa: CASSQTSGRIPLDTQYF

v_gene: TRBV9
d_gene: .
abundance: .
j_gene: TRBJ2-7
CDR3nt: TGTGCCAGCAGCGAGGGGTCAGGTAGCTACGAGCAGTACTTC
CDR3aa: CASSEGSGSYEQYF

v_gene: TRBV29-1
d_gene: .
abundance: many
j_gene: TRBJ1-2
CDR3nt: TGCAGCGTTGAAACAGAGAAGAAGGATGGCTACACCTTC
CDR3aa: CSVETEKKDGYTF

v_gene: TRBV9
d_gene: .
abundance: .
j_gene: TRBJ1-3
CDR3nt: TGTGCCAGCAGCACAGAGATCTCTGGAAACACCATATATTTT
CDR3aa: CASSTEISGNTIYF

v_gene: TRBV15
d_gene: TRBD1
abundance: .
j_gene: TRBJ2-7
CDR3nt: TGTGCCACGGGGATTGGACCTGACAGGGGGGTTCCCTACGAGCAGTACTTC
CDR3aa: CATGIGPDRGVPYEQYF

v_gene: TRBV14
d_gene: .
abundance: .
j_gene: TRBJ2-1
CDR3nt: TGTGCCAGCAGCCATCCTGTGGGAGCGGACAATGAGCAGTTCTTC
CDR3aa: CASSHPVGADNEQFF

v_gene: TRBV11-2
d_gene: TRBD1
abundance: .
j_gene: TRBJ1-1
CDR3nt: TGTGCCAGCAGCTTAGGCTGGGACAGGGGTCCTTTCTTT
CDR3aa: CASSLGWDRGPFF

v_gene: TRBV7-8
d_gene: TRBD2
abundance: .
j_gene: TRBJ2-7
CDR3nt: TGTGCCAGCAGCCGAACCACTAGCGGGAGCTACGAGCAGTACTTC
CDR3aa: CASSRTTSGSYEQYF

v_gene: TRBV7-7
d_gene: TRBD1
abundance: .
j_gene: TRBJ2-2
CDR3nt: TGTGCTAGCAGCTTAGGGGACAGCCGAAGGAACACCGGGGAGCTGTTTTTT
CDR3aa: CASSLGDSRRNTGELFF

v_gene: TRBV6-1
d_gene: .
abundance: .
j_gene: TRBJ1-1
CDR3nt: TGTGCCACCCAGGGCGGGGTCAAGAACACTGAAGCTTTCTTT
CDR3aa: CATQGGVKNTEAFF

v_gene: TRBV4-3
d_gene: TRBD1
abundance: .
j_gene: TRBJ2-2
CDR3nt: TGCGCCAGCAGCCAAGATCAAGGGGGCTGGTCCGGGGAGCTGTTTTTT
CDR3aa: CASSQDQGGWSGELFF

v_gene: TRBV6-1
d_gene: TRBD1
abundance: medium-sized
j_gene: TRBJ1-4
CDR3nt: TGTGCCAGCAGTCTCTTGACAGGGGGCGAGGAAAAACTGTTTTTT
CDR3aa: CASSLLTGGEEKLFF